The 2 T cell receptor beta chains reported below all come from one sample, sequenced in a study of blood T cell repertoires in COVID-19. Clones were read by immunoSEQ multiplex PCR, and TCRdb kept only the in-frame ones, dropping some. Here the sample spans hundreds of thousands of clones, 70% to 90% being singletons. The sequencing input was PBMCs or T cells enriched from blood (not recorded which). All receptors derive from a woman in her 40s who had recovered from COVID-19.

This rearrangement joins TRBV7-2 to TRBJ2-7, with 11 bases identical to TRBD2. This CDR3 is 15 amino acids long. V lost 5 bases, J lost 6 bases, and 9 bases stayed unmatched. Germline CDR1 and CDR2: SGHTA and FQGNSA. CDR3: CASSLGGSGRAEQYF. DNA for the CDR3: TGTGCCAGCAGCCTAGGAGGTAGCGGGAGGGCCGAGCAGTACTTC.

This chain links TRBV5-1 with TRBJ2-3; a possible D gene is TRBD1 (6 bases). V was cut by 0 bases and J by 4 bases, with 21 bases left in between. Looked up from germline, CDR1 is SGHRS and CDR2 is YFSETQ. The CDR3 contains 18 residues. The CDR3 sequence: CASSLAVVAGDSADTQYF. CDR3 DNA: TGCGCCAGCAGCTTGGCCGTAGTTGCAGGGGATTCGGCAGATACGCAGTATTTT.